The rows below give T cell receptor beta chains drawn from one sample of a study of cytomegalovirus exposure and HLA in healthy donors. Generated by immunoSEQ multiplex PCR, the TCRdb table keeps only in-frame clones and is missing some. This table holds about 160,000 clones, approximately 88% found once. The sequencing sample was made of PBMCs. These receptors were collected from a woman under 30 in good health and CMV-seronegative. The CDR3 runs from the conserved cysteine through the conserved F or W. The order of the fields is CDR3 DNA, CDR3 protein, D gene, V gene, clone size, J gene. D genes are given only for firm matches. Some rows mark clone size as missing; the rest say once, few, many or name a class of expanded clone.

cdr3_nt: TGTGCCAGCAGCTTAGGATCAGGGGGGTCGGGTGGCTACACCTTC
cdr3_aa: CASSLGSGGSGGYTF
d_call: TRBD1
v_call: TRBV11-2
clone_size: few
j_call: TRBJ1-2

cdr3_nt: TGTGCCACAGCCGCAGCCCCAGGAGGAAACACCATATATTTT
cdr3_aa: CATAAAPGGNTIYF
d_call: .
v_call: TRBV19
clone_size: .
j_call: TRBJ1-3

cdr3_nt: TGTGCCAGCAGCTTAGTCGGTGGTGGCACTGAAGCTTTCTTT
cdr3_aa: CASSLVGGGTEAFF
d_call: .
v_call: TRBV11-2
clone_size: .
j_call: TRBJ1-1

cdr3_nt: TGTGCCAGCGCAATCGGGACACAGGAACTGTTTTTT
cdr3_aa: CASAIGTQELFF
d_call: .
v_call: TRBV6-1
clone_size: .
j_call: TRBJ1-4

cdr3_nt: TGTGCCAGCAGCTTAGATGGTAGCGGAACAGATACGCAGTATTTT
cdr3_aa: CASSLDGSGTDTQYF
d_call: .
v_call: TRBV11-3
clone_size: .
j_call: TRBJ2-3

cdr3_nt: TGTGCCAGCTCACCAATTAAGGGGGCGAGAACTGAAGCTTTCTTT
cdr3_aa: CASSPIKGARTEAFF
d_call: TRBD1
v_call: TRBV18
clone_size: .
j_call: TRBJ1-1

cdr3_nt: TGTGCCAGCAATCTCGGCGGTGGGAGTAGGTATGGCTACACCTTC
cdr3_aa: CASNLGGGSRYGYTF
d_call: .
v_call: TRBV2
clone_size: .
j_call: TRBJ1-2

cdr3_nt: TGTTCCAGCAGCTTAACCGAGGGGGTAACTAATGAAAAACTGTTTTTT
cdr3_aa: CSSSLTEGVTNEKLFF
d_call: .
v_call: TRBV7-9
clone_size: once
j_call: TRBJ1-4

cdr3_nt: TGCGCCAGCAAAAGGGGACAGGGAAGCACAGATACGCAGTATTTT
cdr3_aa: CASKRGQGSTDTQYF
d_call: TRBD1
v_call: TRBV10-1
clone_size: .
j_call: TRBJ2-3

cdr3_nt: TGTGCCACCAGCGGACCAGGGACAGGTCCAGGAGAACTGTTTTTT
cdr3_aa: CATSGPGTGPGELFF
d_call: TRBD1
v_call: TRBV15
clone_size: .
j_call: TRBJ1-4

cdr3_nt: TGTGCCAGCCACGACCATGGGCAGGTCACAGATACGCAGTATTTT
cdr3_aa: CASHDHGQVTDTQYF
d_call: .
v_call: TRBV19
clone_size: .
j_call: TRBJ2-3

cdr3_nt: TGTGCCAGCAGCGAATCTTCCACAGGGGGCCGTGGCTACACCTTC
cdr3_aa: CASSESSTGGRGYTF
d_call: TRBD1
v_call: TRBV6-1
clone_size: .
j_call: TRBJ1-2

cdr3_nt: TGTGCCAGCAGCGACAGGGCCTATGGCTACACCTTC
cdr3_aa: CASSDRAYGYTF
d_call: TRBD1
v_call: TRBV6-5
clone_size: .
j_call: TRBJ1-2

cdr3_nt: TGTGCCAGCAGCTCTCCTCCTGGGCAGGGAGGCTCCTACGAGCAGTACTTC
cdr3_aa: CASSSPPGQGGSYEQYF
d_call: .
v_call: TRBV5-4
clone_size: .
j_call: TRBJ2-7